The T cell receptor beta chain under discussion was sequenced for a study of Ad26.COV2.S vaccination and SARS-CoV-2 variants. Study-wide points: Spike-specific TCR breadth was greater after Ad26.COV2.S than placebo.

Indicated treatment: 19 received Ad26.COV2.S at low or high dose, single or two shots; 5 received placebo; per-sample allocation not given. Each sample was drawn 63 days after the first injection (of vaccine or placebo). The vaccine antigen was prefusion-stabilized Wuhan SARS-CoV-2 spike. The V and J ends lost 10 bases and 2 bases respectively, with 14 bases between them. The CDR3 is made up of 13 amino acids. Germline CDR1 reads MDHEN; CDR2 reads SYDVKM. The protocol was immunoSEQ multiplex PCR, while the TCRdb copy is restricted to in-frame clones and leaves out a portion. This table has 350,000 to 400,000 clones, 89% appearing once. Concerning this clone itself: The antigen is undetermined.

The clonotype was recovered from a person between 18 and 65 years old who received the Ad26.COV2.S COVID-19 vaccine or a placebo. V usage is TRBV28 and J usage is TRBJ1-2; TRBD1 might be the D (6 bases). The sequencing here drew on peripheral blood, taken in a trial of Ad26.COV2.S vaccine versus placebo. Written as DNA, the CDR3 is TGTGCCACCCGAGACAGGTGGAACTATGGCTACACCTTC. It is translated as CATRDRWNYGYTF.